This T cell receptor beta chain was sequenced during a study of blood T cell repertoires in COVID-19. Study overall: The samples span acute and convalescent COVID-19 from the United States, Italy and Spain. T cells, B-cell-depleted T cells, or PBMCs provided the cDNA or gDNA that served as material.

Germline V lookup: CDR1 LNHDA, CDR2 SQIVND (reference sequence). The CDR3 contains 16 residues. The J segment lost 4 bases and the V segment lost 5 bases, leaving 6 bases of the junction unmatched. In the original workflow: Amplification of reference gene primers was used by the study to estimate nucleated cell counts. Assay used: immunoSEQ multiplex PCR; TCRdb lists only in-frame clones, some missing. D and trimming come from the DNA, and the V and J calls and clone size come from that table. The table has 130,000 to 150,000 clones, approximately 86% seen once; the top ten hold about 3.1%. The V gene is TRBV19, the J gene TRBJ2-3, with TRBD2 matching over 13 bases. The TCR sequence derives from a woman between 40 and 50 years old with active or convalescent COVID-19. Sequenced: peripheral blood. CDR3 loop: CASSPGTSGKSDTQYF. The CDR3 DNA reads TGTGCCAGTAGTCCAGGGACTAGCGGGAAGTCAGATACGCAGTATTTT.